A selection of T cell receptor beta chains follows, all from one sample in a study of shared clonotypes between healthy human individuals. The table came from immunoSEQ multiplex PCR; TCRdb's copy has only in-frame clones and leaves some out. The sample holds 400,000 to 600,000 clones, approximately 95% seen once. Specimen: naive CD4+ T cells sorted from blood. Receptor source: a woman aged 30 to 39 in good health. Each CDR3 is given with its conserved first and last residue. D genes are given only for firm matches. Clone size is stated in some rows and not others, as once, few, many or a class when expanded.

clone_size | d_call | j_call | v_call | cdr3_nt | cdr3_aa
- | TRBD1 | TRBJ2-7 | TRBV29-1 | TGCAGCGTGGAAACCGGGACAGTTGGCTCCTACGAGCAGTACTTC | CSVETGTVGSYEQYF
once | - | TRBJ2-5 | TRBV5-6 | TGTGCCAGCAGCTTTTGGGGGAAAGAGACCCAGTACTTC | CASSFWGKETQYF
- | - | TRBJ1-3 | TRBV19 | TGTGCCAGTAGTTTCCCTTCCGGAAACACCATATATTTT | CASSFPSGNTIYF
- | - | TRBJ2-7 | TRBV5-1 | TGCGCCAGCAATGGCAGGGACCCCTACGAGCAGTACTTC | CASNGRDPYEQYF
- | - | TRBJ2-3 | TRBV28 | TGTGCCAGCAGTTTATCCGTACTAGGGGCGGCAGATACGCAGTATTTT | CASSLSVLGAADTQYF
- | TRBD1 | TRBJ2-7 | TRBV5-1 | TGCGCCAGCTGCCCCGGGACAGGACCATACGAGCAGTACTTC | CASCPGTGPYEQYF
- | - | TRBJ2-7 | TRBV11-3 | TGTGCCAGCAGCTCCGGGTCAGACCGAGACGAGCAGTACTTC | CASSSGSDRDEQYF
- | - | TRBJ2-3 | TRBV28 | TGTGCCAGCAGTAAGGGTTGGACAGATACGCAGTATTTT | CASSKGWTDTQYF
- | - | TRBJ2-7 | TRBV27 | TGTGCCAGCAGTTTGAATGAGAGAGGGTTGGCGGGACTGATTTACGAGCAGTACTTC | CASSLNERGLAGLIYEQYF
- | - | TRBJ1-5 | TRBV28 | TGTGCCAGCAGTGCCTCACAGCTGAACAATCAGCCCCAGCATTTT | CASSASQLNNQPQHF
- | - | TRBJ1-2 | TRBV28 | TGTGCCAGCAGTTGGAACTATGGCTACACCTTC | CASSWNYGYTF
few | - | TRBJ1-3 | TRBV7-9 | TGTGCCAGCAGACAGAGCTCTGGAAACACCATATATTTT | CASRQSSGNTIYF